The rows below give T cell receptor beta chains drawn from one sample of a study of T cell responses to AZD1222 COVID-19 vaccine. Produced via immunoSEQ multiplex PCR; TCRdb's table is partial and in-frame only. The sample shows some 170,000 clones, 90% to 95% of them seen only once. The sample was peripheral blood, taken 28 days after the second AZD1222 dose. Source of these receptors: an adult who received the AZD1222 COVID-19 vaccine. Both conserved end residues are part of each CDR3. The D gene is left open where the match is weak. The size entry is marked missing in some rows and otherwise reads once, few, many or a size class.

V gene	clone size	D gene	J gene	CDR3 protein	CDR3 DNA
TRBV15	.	.	TRBJ1-2	CATSRDRDDGYTF	TGTGCCACCAGCAGAGATAGGGACGATGGCTACACCTTC
TRBV2	once	.	TRBJ1-6	CASTVDRPGPPLHF	TGTGCCAGCACGGTGGACAGACCTGGGCCACCCCTCCACTTT
TRBV12-5	.	TRBD2	TRBJ2-3	CASGLAGAPTDTQYF	TGTGCTAGTGGTTTAGCGGGGGCCCCCACAGATACGCAGTATTTT
TRBV3-1/TRBV3-2	.	.	TRBJ1-4	CASSPHVPGTTTNEKLFF	TGTGCCAGCAGCCCTCACGTCCCCGGGACAACAACTAATGAAAAACTGTTTTTT
TRBV6-5	few	.	TRBJ1-1	CASSPLGGNTEAFF	TGTGCCAGCAGTCCCCTGGGGGGGAACACTGAAGCTTTCTTT
TRBV30	.	TRBD2	TRBJ2-4	CAWSGTRLAGGEGNIQYF	TGTGCCTGGAGTGGCACGCGACTAGCGGGGGGGGAGGGAAACATTCAGTACTTC
TRBV6-5	.	TRBD1	TRBJ1-1	CASSYSTGGITEAFF	TGTGCCAGCAGTTATTCGACAGGGGGCATCACTGAAGCTTTCTTT
TRBV27	.	TRBD1	TRBJ1-3	CASSGWDRGLDTIYF	TGTGCCAGCAGTGGGTGGGACAGGGGTTTGGACACCATATATTTT
TRBV9	.	.	TRBJ1-1	CASSVVSQNTEAFF	TGTGCCAGCAGCGTAGTGTCACAGAACACTGAAGCTTTCTTT
TRBV19	.	.	TRBJ2-7	CASSPLIPGEQYF	TGTGCCAGTAGTCCCCTTATCCCGGGCGAGCAGTACTTC
TRBV5-1	.	.	TRBJ1-1	CASSYTGPGNTEAFF	TGCGCCAGCAGTTATACAGGGCCCGGGAACACTGAAGCTTTCTTT
TRBV30	.	.	TRBJ2-1	CAWRAGKSSYNEQFF	TGTGCCTGGAGAGCAGGGAAAAGCTCCTACAATGAGCAGTTCTTC
TRBV30	.	.	TRBJ1-5	CAWSDYLSNQPQHF	TGTGCCTGGAGTGACTACCTTAGCAATCAGCCCCAGCATTTT
TRBV19	.	TRBD2	TRBJ2-5	CASSIGASGGETQYF	TGTGCCAGTAGTATAGGGGCTAGCGGTGGAGAGACCCAGTACTTC
TRBV7-9	.	.	TRBJ1-3	CASSLVRQTGRRSGNTIYF	TGTGCCAGCAGCTTAGTCCGCCAGACGGGGCGCCGCTCTGGAAACACCATATATTTT
TRBV10-1	.	.	TRBJ2-2	CASSENSRYTGELFF	TGCGCCAGCAGTGAAAACAGCCGCTACACCGGGGAGCTGTTTTTT
TRBV3-1/TRBV3-2	.	.	TRBJ1-1	CASSPGTYTEAFF	TGTGCCAGCAGCCCCGGGACCTACACTGAAGCTTTCTTT
TRBV6-5	.	TRBD1	TRBJ1-2	CASNGQGYGYTF	TGTGCCAGCAATGGACAGGGCTATGGCTACACCTTC
TRBV5-6	.	TRBD1	TRBJ2-1	CASSQSWYRGHNEQFF	TGTGCCAGCAGCCAATCTTGGTACAGGGGCCACAATGAGCAGTTCTTC
TRBV5-4	.	TRBD2	TRBJ2-3	CASSLMALAASTDTQYF	TGTGCCAGCAGCTTGATGGCACTAGCGGCTTCCACAGATACGCAGTATTTT
TRBV7-2	.	TRBD2	TRBJ2-3	CASSLASVVAGADTQYF	TGTGCCAGCAGCTTAGCTTCGGTGGTGGCGGGGGCAGATACGCAGTATTTT
TRBV6-5	.	.	TRBJ2-1	CASSYRSLDNEQFF	TGTGCCAGCAGTTACAGGTCGTTGGACAATGAGCAGTTCTTC
TRBV9	.	.	TRBJ2-2	CASRQEGAGAGELFF	TGTGCCAGCAGGCAAGAGGGTGCAGGGGCCGGGGAGCTGTTTTTT
TRBV5-4	once	.	TRBJ2-5	CASSLEGGETQYF	TGTGCCAGCAGCTTGGAGGGGGGGGAGACCCAGTACTTC
TRBV5-1	.	.	TRBJ1-6	CASSFLGQLNSPLHF	TGCGCCAGCAGCTTTCTTGGACAGCTTAATTCACCCCTCCACTTT
TRBV5-5	.	.	TRBJ1-5	CASSVIHSNQPQHF	TGTGCCAGCAGCGTAATACATAGCAATCAGCCCCAGCATTTT
TRBV6-2/TRBV6-3	.	.	TRBJ2-4	CASSFAALAKNIQYF	TGTGCCAGCAGTTTTGCGGCTTTAGCCAAAAACATTCAGTACTTC